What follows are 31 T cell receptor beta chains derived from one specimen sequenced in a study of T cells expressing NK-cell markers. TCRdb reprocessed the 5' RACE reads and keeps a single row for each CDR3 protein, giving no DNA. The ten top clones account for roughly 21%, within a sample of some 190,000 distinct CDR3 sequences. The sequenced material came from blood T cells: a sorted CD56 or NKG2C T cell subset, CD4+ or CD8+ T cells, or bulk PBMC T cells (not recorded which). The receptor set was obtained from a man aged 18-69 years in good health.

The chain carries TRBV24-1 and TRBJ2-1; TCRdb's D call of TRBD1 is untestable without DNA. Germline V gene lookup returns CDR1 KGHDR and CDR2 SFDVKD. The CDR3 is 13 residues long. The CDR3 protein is CATRQGVYDEQFF.

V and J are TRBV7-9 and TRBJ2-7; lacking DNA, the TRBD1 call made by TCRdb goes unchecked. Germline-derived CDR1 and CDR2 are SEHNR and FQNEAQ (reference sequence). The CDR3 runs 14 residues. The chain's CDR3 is CASTPAGGFYEQYF.

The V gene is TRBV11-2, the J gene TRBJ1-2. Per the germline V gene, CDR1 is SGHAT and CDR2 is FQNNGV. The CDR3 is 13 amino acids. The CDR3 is CASRHSDVYGYTF.

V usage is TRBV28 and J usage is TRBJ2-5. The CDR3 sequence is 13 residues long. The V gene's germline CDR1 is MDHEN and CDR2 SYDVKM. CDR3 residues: CASSLAPQETQYF.

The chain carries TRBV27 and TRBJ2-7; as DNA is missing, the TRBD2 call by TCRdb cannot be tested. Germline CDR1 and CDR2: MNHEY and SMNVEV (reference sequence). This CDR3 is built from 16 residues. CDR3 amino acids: CASSLRLAGGPGEQYF.

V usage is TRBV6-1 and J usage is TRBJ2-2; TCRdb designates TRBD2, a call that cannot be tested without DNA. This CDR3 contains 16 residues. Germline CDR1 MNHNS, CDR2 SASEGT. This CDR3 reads CASSENRALNTGELFF.

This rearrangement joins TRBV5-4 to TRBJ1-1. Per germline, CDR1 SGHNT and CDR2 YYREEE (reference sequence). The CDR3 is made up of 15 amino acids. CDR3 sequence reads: CASSPGPLGPTEAFF.

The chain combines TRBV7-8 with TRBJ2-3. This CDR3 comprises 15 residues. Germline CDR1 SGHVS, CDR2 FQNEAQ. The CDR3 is CASSLGWEVVDTQYF. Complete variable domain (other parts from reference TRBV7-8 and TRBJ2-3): GAGVSQSPRYKVAKRGQDVALRCDPISGHVSLFWYQQALGQGPEFLTYFQNEAQLDKSGLPSDRFFAERPEGSVSTLKIQRTQQEDSAVYLCASSLGWEVVDTQYFGPGTRLTVL.

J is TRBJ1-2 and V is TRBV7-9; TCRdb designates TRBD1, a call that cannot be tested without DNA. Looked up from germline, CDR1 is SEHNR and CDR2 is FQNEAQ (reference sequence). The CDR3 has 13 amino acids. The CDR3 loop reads CASSLDREVGYTF.

The CDR3 here is CAIRTTSGANTGELFF. This rearrangement joins TRBV10-3 to TRBJ2-2; TCRdb reports TRBD2, a call that lacks DNA to check it against. Germline-derived CDR1 and CDR2 are ENHRY and SYGVKD. This CDR3 contains 16 residues.

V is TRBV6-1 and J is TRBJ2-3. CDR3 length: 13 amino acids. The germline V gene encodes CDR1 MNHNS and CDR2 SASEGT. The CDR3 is CASTGSYTDTQYF.

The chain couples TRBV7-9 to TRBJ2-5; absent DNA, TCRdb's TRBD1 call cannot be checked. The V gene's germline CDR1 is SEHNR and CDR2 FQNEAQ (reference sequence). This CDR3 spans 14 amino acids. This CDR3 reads CASSWGTGKETQYF.

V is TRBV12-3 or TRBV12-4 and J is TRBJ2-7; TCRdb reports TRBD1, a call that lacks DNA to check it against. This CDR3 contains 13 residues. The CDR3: CASSIPGLGEQYF.

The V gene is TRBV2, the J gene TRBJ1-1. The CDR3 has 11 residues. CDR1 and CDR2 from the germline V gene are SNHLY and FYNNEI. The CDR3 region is CASPVPKKAFF.

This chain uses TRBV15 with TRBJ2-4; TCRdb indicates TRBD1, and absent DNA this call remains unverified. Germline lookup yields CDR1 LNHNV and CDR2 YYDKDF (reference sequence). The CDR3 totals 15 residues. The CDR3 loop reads CATSDRGEPGDIQYF.

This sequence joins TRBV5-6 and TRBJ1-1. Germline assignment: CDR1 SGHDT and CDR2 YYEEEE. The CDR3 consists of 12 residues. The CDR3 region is CASSLLLAEAFF.

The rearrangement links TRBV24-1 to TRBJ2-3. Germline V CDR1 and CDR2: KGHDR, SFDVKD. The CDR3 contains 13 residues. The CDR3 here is CATSDLRGDTQYF.

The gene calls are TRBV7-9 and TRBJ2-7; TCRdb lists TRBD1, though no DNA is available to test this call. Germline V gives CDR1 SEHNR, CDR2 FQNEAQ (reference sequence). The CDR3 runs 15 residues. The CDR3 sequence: CASSPQRQVPFEQYF.

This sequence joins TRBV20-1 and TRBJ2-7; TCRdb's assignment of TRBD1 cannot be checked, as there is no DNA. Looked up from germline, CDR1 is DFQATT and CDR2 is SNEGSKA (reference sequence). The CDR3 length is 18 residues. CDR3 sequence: CSARDQSIYPGQLYEQYF.

The CDR3 here is CASSDRDGQPRGPFTDTQYF. This sequence joins TRBV11-1 and TRBJ2-3; lacking DNA, the TRBD2 call made by TCRdb goes unchecked. The CDR3 spans 20 residues. Germline CDR1 and CDR2: SGHAT and FQDESV (reference sequence).

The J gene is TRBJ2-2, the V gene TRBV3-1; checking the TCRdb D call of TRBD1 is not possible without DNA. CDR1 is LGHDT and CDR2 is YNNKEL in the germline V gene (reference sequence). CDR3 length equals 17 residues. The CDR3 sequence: CASSQDWTGENTGELFF.

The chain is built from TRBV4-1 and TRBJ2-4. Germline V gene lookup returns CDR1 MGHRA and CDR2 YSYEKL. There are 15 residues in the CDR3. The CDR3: CASSQVEHAKNIQYF.

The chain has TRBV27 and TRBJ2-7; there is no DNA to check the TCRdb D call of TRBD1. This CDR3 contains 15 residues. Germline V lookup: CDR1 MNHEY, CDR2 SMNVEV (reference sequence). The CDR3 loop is CASRITGGGSYEQYF.

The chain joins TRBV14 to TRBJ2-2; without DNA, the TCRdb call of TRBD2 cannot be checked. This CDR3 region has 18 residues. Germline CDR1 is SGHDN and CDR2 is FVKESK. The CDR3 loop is CASSQDGPLAGYTGELFF.

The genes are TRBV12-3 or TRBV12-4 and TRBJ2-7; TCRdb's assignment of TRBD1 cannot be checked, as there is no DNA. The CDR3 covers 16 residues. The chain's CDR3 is CASSFAQGQPSYEQYF.

CDR3 loop: CASSWGGPGADTQYF. This sequence joins TRBV2 and TRBJ2-3; absent DNA, TCRdb's TRBD1 call cannot be checked. Germline V gene sequence: CDR1 SNHLY, CDR2 FYNNEI. This CDR3 comprises 15 residues.

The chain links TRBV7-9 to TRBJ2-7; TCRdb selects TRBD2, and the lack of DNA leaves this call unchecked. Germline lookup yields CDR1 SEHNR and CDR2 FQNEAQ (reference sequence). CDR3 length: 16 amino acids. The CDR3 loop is CASSKGLAGISYEQYF.

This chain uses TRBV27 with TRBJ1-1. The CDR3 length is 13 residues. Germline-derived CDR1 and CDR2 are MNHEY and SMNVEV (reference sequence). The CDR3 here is CASSFVSNTEAFF.

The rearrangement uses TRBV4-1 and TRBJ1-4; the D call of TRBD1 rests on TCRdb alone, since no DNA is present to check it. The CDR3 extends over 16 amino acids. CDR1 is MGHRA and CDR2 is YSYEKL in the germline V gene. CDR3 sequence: CASSQANRLTNEKLFF.

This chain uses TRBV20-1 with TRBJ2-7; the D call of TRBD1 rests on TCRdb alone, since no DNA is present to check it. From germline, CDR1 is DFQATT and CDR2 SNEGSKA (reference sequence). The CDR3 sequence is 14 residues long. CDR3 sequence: CSARGLDRGTLAYF.

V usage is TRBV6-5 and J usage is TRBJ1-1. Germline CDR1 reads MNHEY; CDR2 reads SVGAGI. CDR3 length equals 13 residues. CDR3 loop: CASSYVKNTEAFF.